The present entry profiles one TCR beta chain with its context. Mismatch with germline at one junction end may stem from a read error. This sample was included in a study of CD8+CD57+ T cells in acquired aplastic anemia. This CDR3 contains 15 residues. CDR1 is SNHLY and CDR2 is FYNNEI in the germline V gene. According to the study, genomic DNA was the template for TCR beta VDJ and CDR3 profiling. TCRdb reanalysed the reads using MiXCR and keeps one entry per CDR3 protein. The table records some 47,000 distinct CDR3 sequences, 70% to 80% of them present only once. This clonotype was sampled from a human donor in good health, serving as a control. The rearrangement joins TRBV2 to TRBJ1-6, with TRBD1 as a possible D gene (5 bases). Material: sorted CD4+, CD8+, or CD8+CD57+ T cells (not recorded which) from PBMCs. Here the CDR3 reads CAGSVGGRENSPLHF. In nucleotides, the CDR3 is TGTGCCGGCAGTGTCGGGGGGAGAGAGAATTCACCCCTCCACTTT.